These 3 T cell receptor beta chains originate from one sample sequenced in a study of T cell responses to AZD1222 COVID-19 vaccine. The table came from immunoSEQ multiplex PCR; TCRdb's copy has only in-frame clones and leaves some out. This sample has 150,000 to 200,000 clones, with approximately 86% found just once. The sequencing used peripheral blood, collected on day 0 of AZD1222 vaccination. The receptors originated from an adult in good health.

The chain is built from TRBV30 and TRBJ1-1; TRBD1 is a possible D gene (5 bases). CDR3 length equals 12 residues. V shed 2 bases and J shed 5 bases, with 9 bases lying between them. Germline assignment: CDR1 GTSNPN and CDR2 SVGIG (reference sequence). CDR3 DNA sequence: TGTGCCTGGAGTCGAGAGGGGACTGAAGCTTTCTTT. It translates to CAWSREGTEAFF.

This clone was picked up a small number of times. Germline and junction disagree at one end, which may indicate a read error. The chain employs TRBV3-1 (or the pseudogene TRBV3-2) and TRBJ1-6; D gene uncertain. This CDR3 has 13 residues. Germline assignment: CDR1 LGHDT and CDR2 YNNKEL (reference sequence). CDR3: CASSRAYNSPLHF. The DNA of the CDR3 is TGTGCCAGCAGCCGGGCCTACAATTCACCCCTCCACTTT.

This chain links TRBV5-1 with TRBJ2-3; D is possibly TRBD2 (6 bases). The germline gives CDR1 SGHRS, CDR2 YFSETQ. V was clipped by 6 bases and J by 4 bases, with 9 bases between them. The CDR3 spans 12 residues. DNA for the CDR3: TGCGCCAGCATGGAGGGAGCAGATACGCAGTATTTT. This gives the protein CASMEGADTQYF.